One and the same sample provided the 22 T cell receptor beta chains below, sequenced in a study of CD8 T cells in Susac syndrome. RNA in amounts of 0.5 to 1 ug was reverse transcribed with random hexamers. TCRdb re-derived calls from the immunoSEQ multiplex PCR reads in MiXCR, one entry per CDR3 protein. The table records about 140,000 distinct CDR3 sequences, approximately 95% of them present only once. Sequenced: CD4+ T cells from PBMCs. The receptors derive from a human donor with multiple sclerosis.

This clonotype showed up just a few times. The V and J genes are TRBV12-3 or TRBV12-4 and TRBJ2-6; D unresolved. The V and J ends lost 3 bases and 1 base respectively, with 1 base between them. The CDR3 is 13 residues long. CDR3 nucleotides: TGTGCCAGCAGTTTGTCTGGGGCCAACGTCCTGACTTTC. Amino acids: CASSLSGANVLTF.

This clonotype was observed a single time. The chain recombines TRBV12-3 or TRBV12-4 with TRBJ2-6; unclear D gene. The V end lost 5 bases, the J end lost 4 bases, and 15 bases lay between the germline ends. This CDR3 has 16 residues. DNA of the CDR3: TGTGCCAGCAGTCCACTCCTGGGCTCGGGGGCCAACGTCCTGACTTTC. This encodes CASSPLLGSGANVLTF.

The chain is built from TRBV7-3 and TRBJ2-1; 7 positions match TRBD2. CDR1 is SGHTA and CDR2 is FQGTGA in the germline V gene. The CDR3 is made up of 14 amino acids. Unmatched junction bases numbered 3, after V lost 1 base and J lost 6 bases. The chain's CDR3 is CASSLSGGLNEQFF. The CDR3 DNA follows: TGTGCCAGCAGCTTAAGCGGGGGTCTCAATGAGCAGTTCTTC.

This chain uses TRBV27 with TRBJ2-7; 7 nucleotides line up with TRBD2. Trimming removed 3 bases from V and 2 bases from J; junction bases left unmatched: 7. Germline lookup yields CDR1 MNHEY and CDR2 SMNVEV (reference sequence). The CDR3 is 15 amino acids. The CDR3 DNA follows: TGTGCCAGCAGTTTCGGGAGGCTTCCTCCCTACGAGCAGTACTTC. Protein: CASSFGRLPPYEQYF.

V gene TRBV20-1 combines with J gene TRBJ2-7, with 11 bases that match TRBD1. The CDR3 sequence is 13 residues long. J was trimmed by 6 bases and V by 4 bases; bases with no gene match: 5. Germline assignment: CDR1 DFQATT and CDR2 SNEGSKA (reference sequence). The CDR3, as DNA: TGCAGTGCTAACCGGGACAGGGGGATCGAGCAGTACTTC. This sequence encodes CSANRDRGIEQYF.

The chain recombines TRBV9 with TRBJ1-5; TRBD1 aligns across 12 bases. Germline V lookup: CDR1 SGDLS, CDR2 YYNGEE. V lost 0 bases, J lost 0 bases, and 4 bases stayed unmatched. The CDR3 has 18 residues. CDR3 nucleotide sequence: TGTGCCAGCAGCGTAGGGGACAGGGGGCTCCATAGCAATCAGCCCCAGCATTTT. Protein sequence: CASSVGDRGLHSNQPQHF.

The chain uses TRBV9 and TRBJ2-5; TRBD2 is a possible D gene (5 bases). This CDR3 comprises 14 residues. CDR1 SGDLS and CDR2 YYNGEE come from the germline V gene. Trimming cost V 1 base and J 5 bases, with 12 bases left between them. The CDR3 region has the DNA TGTGCCAGCAGCGTATTAGAGGGCGGGGAGACCCAGTACTTC. It yields the protein CASSVLEGGETQYF.

The chain has TRBV28 and TRBJ2-7; 9 bases are shared with TRBD2. CDR3 size: 16 residues. Per the germline V gene, CDR1 is MDHEN and CDR2 is SYDVKM. V lost 5 bases to trimming and J lost 5 bases; unmatched junction nucleotides: 13. The CDR3 region has the DNA TGTGCCAGCAGTAGCCACTTAGCGGGAGCTGTGGACGAGCAGTACTTC. This gives the protein CASSSHLAGAVDEQYF.

The chain couples TRBV29-1 to TRBJ1-1, with D unresolved. V was clipped by 4 bases and J by 2 bases, with 14 bases between them. Germline CDR1 is SQVTM and CDR2 is ANQGSEA. The CDR3 runs to 14 residues. CDR3 nucleotide sequence: TGCAGCGTTGGAACATTGACGTACAACACTGAAGCTTTCTTT. Protein product: CSVGTLTYNTEAFF.

The chain joins TRBV3-1 to TRBJ1-5; D not resolved. This CDR3 has 12 residues. With 3 bases removed from V and 5 bases from J, the gap between germline ends came to 5 bases. Germline V gene data show CDR1 as LGHDT and CDR2 as YNNKEL (reference sequence). DNA of the CDR3: TGTGCCAGCAGCCATCCGGATCAGCCCCAGCATTTT. It translates to CASSHPDQPQHF.

This sequence joins TRBV2 and TRBJ2-1; D is undetermined. The CDR3 runs to 17 residues. The V end was cut by 1 base, the J end by 7 bases, with 20 bases between. Germline V gives CDR1 SNHLY, CDR2 FYNNEI. CDR3 loop: CASSEVLRSAARNEQFF. For the CDR3, the DNA is TGTGCCAGCAGTGAAGTTCTAAGGAGCGCCGCTCGAAATGAGCAGTTCTTC.

The rearrangement joins TRBV28 to TRBJ2-5; 9 nucleotides match TRBD2. Germline V gene lookup returns CDR1 MDHEN and CDR2 SYDVKM. Germline trimming cut 8 bases from V and 5 bases from J; bases unmatched to any gene: 15. This CDR3 region has 16 residues. CDR3 residues: CASRGGRAGRAETQYF. The CDR3, as DNA: TGTGCCAGCCGTGGCGGGAGGGCCGGTAGGGCCGAGACCCAGTACTTC.

This chain joins TRBV9 and TRBJ1-2; 12 bases line up with TRBD1. V was clipped by 0 bases and J by 7 bases; unmatched bases: 10. The CDR3 contains 17 residues. Germline CDR1 is SGDLS and CDR2 is YYNGEE. CDR3 DNA sequence: TGTGCCAGCAGCGTAGGAGGGACAGGGGGCGTTGCTTTTGGCTACACCTTC. It encodes CASSVGGTGGVAFGYTF.

The chain has TRBV20-1 and TRBJ1-2; TRBD1 agrees at 9 bases. Germline V gene data show CDR1 as DFQATT and CDR2 as SNEGSKA (reference sequence). CDR3 length: 16 residues. The junction had 14 bases not matched to a gene; V was cut back by 3 bases and J by 6 bases. As DNA, the CDR3 is TGCAGTGCTAGGTCCGGGACAGGGATCCTACGGAATGGCTACACCTTC. Residues: CSARSGTGILRNGYTF.

The chain has TRBV30 and TRBJ1-2; no clear D gene. Looked up from germline, CDR1 is GTSNPN and CDR2 is SVGIG (reference sequence). The CDR3 spans 10 residues. The V and J ends lost 2 bases and 7 bases respectively, with 5 bases between them. The DNA for the CDR3 is TGTGCCTGGAGTAGACCTGGCTACACCTTC. This codes for CAWSRPGYTF.

This chain links TRBV15 with TRBJ1-5; D is unclear. This CDR3 has 13 residues. Trimming cost V 3 bases and J 6 bases, with 9 bases left between them. Germline V gives CDR1 LNHNV, CDR2 YYDKDF (reference sequence). Here the CDR3 DNA reads TGTGCCACCAGCAGTCTCCGGAGTCAGCCCCAGCATTTT. It codes for CATSSLRSQPQHF.

A note on this clonotype: Since no conserved phenylalanine or tryptophan closes the CDR3, a read error is the likely cause. The chain employs TRBV19 and TRBJ1-3; D gene ambiguous. The V gene lost 3 bases and the J gene lost 8 bases, with 11 bases spanning the gap. Germline V gives CDR1 LNHDA, CDR2 SQIVND (reference sequence). The CDR3 runs 13 residues. CDR3 bases: TGTGCCAGTAGTATTGGTCTTCAGGACACCATATATTTG. Amino acids: CASSIGLQDTIYL.

This clonotype showed up just once. V usage is TRBV12-3 or TRBV12-4 and J usage is TRBJ1-2; no clear D. Trimming took 0 bases from V and 7 from J, leaving 6 bases between them. The CDR3 is made up of 12 amino acids. As DNA, the CDR3 is TGTGCCAGCAGTTTAGCGCTGGGTGGCTACACCTTC. Residues: CASSLALGGYTF.

This rearrangement joins TRBV5-6 to TRBJ2-7; TRBD2 matches 15 bases. This CDR3 has 15 amino acids. Germline CDR1 reads SGHDT; CDR2 reads YYEEEE. J gave up 9 bases and V 4 bases, and 8 bases lay outside the gene matches. CDR3 protein: CASSLWTSGRAAQYF. CDR3 in DNA: TGTGCCAGCAGCCTTTGGACTAGCGGGAGGGCCGCGCAGTACTTC.

This sequence joins TRBV19 and TRBJ2-1, with D maybe TRBD2 (6 bases). CDR3 length: 14 residues. V was trimmed by 2 bases and J by 9 bases, leaving 14 bases between them. Germline CDR1 reads LNHDA; CDR2 reads SQIVND (reference sequence). CDR3 sequence (DNA): TGTGCCAGTAGTATACGGGAAGGGCGGGGTGAGCAGTTCTTC. Translated, it gives CASSIREGRGEQFF. Full variable domain (rest looked up from reference TRBV19 and TRBJ2-1): DGGITQSPKYLFRKEGQNVTLSCEQNLNHDAMYWYRQDPGQGLRLIYYSQIVNDFQKGDIAEGYSVSREKKESFPLTVTSAQKNPTAFYLCASSIREGRGEQFFGPGTRLTVL.

This rearrangement joins TRBV28 to TRBJ1-5, with D uncertain. CDR3 length equals 13 residues. V was pared by 2 bases and J by 5 bases, with 7 bases between. Germline V CDR1 and CDR2: MDHEN, SYDVKM. This chain's CDR3 is CASSLGWDQPQHF. The CDR3 DNA follows: TGTGCCAGCAGTTTAGGCTGGGATCAGCCCCAGCATTTT.

The gene calls are TRBV5-5 and TRBJ1-5, with 7 bases that match TRBD1. The germline gives CDR1 SGHKS, CDR2 YYEKEE (reference sequence). The length of the CDR3 is 14 residues. Trimming cost V 4 bases and J 4 bases; bases outside gene matches: 5. The CDR3 protein is CASSQTGNNQPQHF. Written as DNA, the CDR3 is TGTGCCAGCAGCCAGACAGGGAATAATCAGCCCCAGCATTTT.